This paragraph covers one T cell receptor beta chain sequence. TCRbeta library preparation incorporated unique molecular identifiers. Each CDR3 protein gets one entry after TCRdb re-called the PCR reads with MiXCR. The sample has 250,000 to 350,000 distinct CDR3 sequences; about a tenth are singletons. The data stem from a study of T-cell reconstitution after alpha-beta-depleted transplantation in children. Trimming took 2 bases from V and 13 from J, leaving 9 bases between them. Germline V gives CDR1 MNHEY, CDR2 SMNVEV (reference sequence). The CDR3 extends over 12 amino acids. Material: PBMCs from the stem cell graft donor, obtained from the stem cell graft. The source of this sequence is a human donor who donated a stem cell graft to a child with SCID. The gene calls are TRBV27 and TRBJ1-6, with a possible D match to TRBD1 (5 bases). CDR3 sequence: CASSLPRAPLHF. The CDR3 DNA is TGTGCCAGCAGTTTACCCAGGGCTCCCCTCCACTTT.